The sequence of this T cell receptor (beta chain) was determined in a study of blood T cell repertoires in COVID-19. Study background: Researchers got acute and convalescent COVID-19 samples from the United States, Italy and Spain. In each case, the material was cDNA or gDNA derived from T cells, B-cell-depleted T cells, or PBMCs.

This CDR3 region has 13 residues. Looked up from germline, CDR1 is SQVTM and CDR2 is ANQGSEA. Under the authors' procedure: Estimated nucleated cell counts came from reference gene primer amplification. Some clones are missing from TCRdb's copy, which holds only in-frame ones; the method was immunoSEQ multiplex PCR. V and J calls and clone size follow that table, whereas D and trimming were derived from the DNA. This sample carries 110,000 to 150,000 clones, around 83% of them seen once, and the ten largest clones take less than 5%. The sample consisted of peripheral blood. The chain carries TRBV29-1 and TRBJ2-3; 7 positions agree with TRBD2. The TCR originated in a woman of 80 years or more with acute or convalescent COVID-19. In DNA form, the CDR3 reads TGCAGTCTTGGGCGGGGGAGCACAGATACGCAGTATTTT. It encodes CSLGRGSTDTQYF.